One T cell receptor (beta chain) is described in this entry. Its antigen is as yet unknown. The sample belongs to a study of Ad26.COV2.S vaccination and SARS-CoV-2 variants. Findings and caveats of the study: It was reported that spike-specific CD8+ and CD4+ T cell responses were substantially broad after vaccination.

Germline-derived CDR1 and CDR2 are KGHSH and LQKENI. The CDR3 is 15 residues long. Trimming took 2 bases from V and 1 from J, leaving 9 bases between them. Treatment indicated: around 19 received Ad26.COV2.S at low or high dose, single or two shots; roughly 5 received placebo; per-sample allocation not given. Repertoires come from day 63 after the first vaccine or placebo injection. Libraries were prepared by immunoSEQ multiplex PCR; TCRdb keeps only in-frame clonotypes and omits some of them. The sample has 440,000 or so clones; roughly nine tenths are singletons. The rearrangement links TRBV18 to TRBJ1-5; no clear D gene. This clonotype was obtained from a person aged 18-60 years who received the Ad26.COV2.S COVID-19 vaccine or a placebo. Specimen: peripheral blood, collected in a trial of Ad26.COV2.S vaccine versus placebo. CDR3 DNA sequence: TGTGCCAGCTCACCAAGGGAGGGAAGCAATCAGCCCCAGCATTTT. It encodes CASSPREGSNQPQHF.